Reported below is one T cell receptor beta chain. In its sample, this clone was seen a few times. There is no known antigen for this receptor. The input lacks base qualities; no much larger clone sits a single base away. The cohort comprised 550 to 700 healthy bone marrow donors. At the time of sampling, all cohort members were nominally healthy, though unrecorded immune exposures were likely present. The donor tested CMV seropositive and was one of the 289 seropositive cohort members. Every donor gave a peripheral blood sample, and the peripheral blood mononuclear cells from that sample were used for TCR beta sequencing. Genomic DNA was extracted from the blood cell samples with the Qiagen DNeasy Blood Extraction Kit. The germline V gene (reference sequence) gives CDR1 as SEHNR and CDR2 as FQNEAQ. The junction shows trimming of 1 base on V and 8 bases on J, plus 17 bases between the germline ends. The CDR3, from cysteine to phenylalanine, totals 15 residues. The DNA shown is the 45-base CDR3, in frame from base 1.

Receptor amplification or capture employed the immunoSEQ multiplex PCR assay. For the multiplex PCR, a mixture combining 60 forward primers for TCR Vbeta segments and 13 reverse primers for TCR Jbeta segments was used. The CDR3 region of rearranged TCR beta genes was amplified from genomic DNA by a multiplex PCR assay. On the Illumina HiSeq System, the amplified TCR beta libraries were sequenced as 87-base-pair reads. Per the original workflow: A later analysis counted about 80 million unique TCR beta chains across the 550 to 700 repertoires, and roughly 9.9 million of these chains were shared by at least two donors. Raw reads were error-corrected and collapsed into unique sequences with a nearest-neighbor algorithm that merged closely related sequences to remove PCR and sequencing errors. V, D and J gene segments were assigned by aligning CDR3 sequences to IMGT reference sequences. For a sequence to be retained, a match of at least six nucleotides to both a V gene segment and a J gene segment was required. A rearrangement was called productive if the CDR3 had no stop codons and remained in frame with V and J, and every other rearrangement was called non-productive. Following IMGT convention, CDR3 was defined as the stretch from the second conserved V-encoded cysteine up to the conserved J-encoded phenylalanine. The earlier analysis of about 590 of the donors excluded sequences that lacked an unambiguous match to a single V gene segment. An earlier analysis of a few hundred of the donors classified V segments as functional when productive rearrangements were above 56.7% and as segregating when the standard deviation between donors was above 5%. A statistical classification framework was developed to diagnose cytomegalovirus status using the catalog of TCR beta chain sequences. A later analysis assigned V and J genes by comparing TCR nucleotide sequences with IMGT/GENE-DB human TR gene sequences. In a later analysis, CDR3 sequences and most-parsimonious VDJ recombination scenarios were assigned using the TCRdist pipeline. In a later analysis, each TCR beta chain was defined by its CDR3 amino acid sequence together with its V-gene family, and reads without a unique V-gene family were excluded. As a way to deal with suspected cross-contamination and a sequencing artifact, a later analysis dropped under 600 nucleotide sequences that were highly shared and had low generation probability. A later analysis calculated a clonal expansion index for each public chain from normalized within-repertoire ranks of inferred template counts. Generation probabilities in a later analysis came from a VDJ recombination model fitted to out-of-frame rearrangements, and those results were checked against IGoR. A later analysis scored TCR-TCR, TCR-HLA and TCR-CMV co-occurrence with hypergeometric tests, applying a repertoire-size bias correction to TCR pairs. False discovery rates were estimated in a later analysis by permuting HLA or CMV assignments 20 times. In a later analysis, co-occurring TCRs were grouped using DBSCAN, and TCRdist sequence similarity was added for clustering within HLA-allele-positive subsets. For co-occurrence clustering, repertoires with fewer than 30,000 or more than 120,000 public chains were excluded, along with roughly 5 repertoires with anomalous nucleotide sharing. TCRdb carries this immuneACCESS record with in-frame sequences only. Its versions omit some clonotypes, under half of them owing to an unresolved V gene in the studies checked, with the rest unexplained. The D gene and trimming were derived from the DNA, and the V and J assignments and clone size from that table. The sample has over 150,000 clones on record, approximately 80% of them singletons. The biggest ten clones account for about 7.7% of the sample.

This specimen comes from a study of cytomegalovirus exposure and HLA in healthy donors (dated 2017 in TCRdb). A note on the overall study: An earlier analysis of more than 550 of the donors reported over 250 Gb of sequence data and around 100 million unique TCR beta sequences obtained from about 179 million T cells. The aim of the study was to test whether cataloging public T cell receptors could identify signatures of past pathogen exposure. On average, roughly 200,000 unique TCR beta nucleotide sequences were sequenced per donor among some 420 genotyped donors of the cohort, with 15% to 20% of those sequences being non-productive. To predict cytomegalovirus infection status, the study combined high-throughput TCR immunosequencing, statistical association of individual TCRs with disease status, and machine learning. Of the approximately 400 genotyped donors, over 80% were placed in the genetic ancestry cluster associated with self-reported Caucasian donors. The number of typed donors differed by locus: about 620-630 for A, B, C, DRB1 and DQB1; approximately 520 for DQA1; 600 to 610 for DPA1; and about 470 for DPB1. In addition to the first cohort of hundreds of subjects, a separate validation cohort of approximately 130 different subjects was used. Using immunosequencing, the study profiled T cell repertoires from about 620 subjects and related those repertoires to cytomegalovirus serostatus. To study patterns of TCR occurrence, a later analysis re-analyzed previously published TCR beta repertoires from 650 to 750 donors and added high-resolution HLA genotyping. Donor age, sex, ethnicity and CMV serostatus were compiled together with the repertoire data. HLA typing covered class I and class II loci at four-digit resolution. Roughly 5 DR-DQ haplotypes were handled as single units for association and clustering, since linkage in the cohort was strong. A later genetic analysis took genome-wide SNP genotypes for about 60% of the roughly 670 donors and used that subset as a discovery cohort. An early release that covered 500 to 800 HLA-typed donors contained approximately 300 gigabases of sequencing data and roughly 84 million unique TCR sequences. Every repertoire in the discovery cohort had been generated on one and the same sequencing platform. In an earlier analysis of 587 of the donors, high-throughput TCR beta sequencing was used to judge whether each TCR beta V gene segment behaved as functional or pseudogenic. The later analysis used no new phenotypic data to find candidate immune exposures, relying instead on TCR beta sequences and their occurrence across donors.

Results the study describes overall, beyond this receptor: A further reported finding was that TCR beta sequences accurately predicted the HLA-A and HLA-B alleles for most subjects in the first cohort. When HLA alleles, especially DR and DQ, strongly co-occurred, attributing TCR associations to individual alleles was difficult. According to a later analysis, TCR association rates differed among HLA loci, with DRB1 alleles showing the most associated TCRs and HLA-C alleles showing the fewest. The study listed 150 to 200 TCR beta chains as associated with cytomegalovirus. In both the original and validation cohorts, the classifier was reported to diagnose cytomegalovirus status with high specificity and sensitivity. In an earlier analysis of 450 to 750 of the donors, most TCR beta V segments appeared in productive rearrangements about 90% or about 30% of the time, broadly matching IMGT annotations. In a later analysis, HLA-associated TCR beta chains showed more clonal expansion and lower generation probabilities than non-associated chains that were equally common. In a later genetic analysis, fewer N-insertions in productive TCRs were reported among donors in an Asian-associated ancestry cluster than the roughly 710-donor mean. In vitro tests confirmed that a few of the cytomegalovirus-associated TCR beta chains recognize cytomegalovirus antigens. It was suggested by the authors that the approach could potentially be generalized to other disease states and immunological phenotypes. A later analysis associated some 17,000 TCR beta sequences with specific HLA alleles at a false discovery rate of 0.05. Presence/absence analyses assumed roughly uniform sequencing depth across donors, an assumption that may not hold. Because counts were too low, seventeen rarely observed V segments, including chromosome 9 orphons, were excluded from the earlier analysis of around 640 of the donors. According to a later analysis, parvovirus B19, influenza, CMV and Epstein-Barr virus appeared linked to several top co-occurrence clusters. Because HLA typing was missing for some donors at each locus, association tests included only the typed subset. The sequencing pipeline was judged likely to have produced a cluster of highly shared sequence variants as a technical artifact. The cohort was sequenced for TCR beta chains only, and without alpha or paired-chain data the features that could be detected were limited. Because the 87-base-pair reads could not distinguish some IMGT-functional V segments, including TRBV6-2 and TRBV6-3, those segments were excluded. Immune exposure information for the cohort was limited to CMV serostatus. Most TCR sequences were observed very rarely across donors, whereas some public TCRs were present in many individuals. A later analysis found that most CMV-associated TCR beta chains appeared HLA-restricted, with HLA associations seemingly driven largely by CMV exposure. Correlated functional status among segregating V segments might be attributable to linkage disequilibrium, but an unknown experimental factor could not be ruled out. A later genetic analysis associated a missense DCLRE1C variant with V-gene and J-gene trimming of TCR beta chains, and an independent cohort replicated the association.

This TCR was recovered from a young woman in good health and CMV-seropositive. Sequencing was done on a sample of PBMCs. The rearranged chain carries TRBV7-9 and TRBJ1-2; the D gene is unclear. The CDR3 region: CASSLEGSQGGGYTF. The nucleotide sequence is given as TGTGCCAGCAGCTTAGAAGGGAGTCAAGGTGGCGGCTACACCTTC. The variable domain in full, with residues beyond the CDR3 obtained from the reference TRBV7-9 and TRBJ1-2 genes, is DTGVSQNPRHKITKRGQNVTFRCDPISEHNRLYWYRQTLGQGPEFLTYFQNEAQLEKSRLLSDRFSAERPKGSFSTLEIQRTEQGDSAMYLCASSLEGSQGGGYTFGSGTRLTVV.